What follows are 18 T cell receptor beta chains derived from one specimen sequenced in a study of T cells in Graves' hyperthyroidism and ophthalmopathy. RNA transcripts provided the source from which TCR beta CDR3 regions were amplified. TCR CDR3 regions were first amplified by RT-PCR with HTBI primers. TCRdb reanalysed the multiplex PCR reads using MiXCR and keeps one entry per CDR3 protein. The sample includes roughly 660,000 distinct CDR3 sequences, roughly 17% of them seen just once. Sequenced material: blood. These receptors originate from a man aged 50 to 59 with Graves' hyperthyroidism.

Concerning this clonotype itself: This sequence may be a read error, since a much larger clone differs from it by one base. The chain is built from TRBV12-3 or TRBV12-4 and TRBJ1-5; D is unresolved. The CDR3 loop spans 15 amino acids. The CDR3 is CAISEGQIGKQPQHF. The CDR3 DNA is TGTGCCATCAGTGAAGGGCAGATTGGCAAGCAGCCCCAGCATTTT.

V and J are TRBV5-6 and TRBJ1-2, with 7 nucleotides matching TRBD1. Germline loops: CDR1 SGHDT, CDR2 YYEEEE. J gave up 1 base and V 5 bases, and 14 bases lay outside the gene matches. This CDR3 is 17 amino acids long. The CDR3 bases are TGTGCCAGCAGTAAGACGGGACAGTGGGACGGTAACTATGGCTACACCTTC. This sequence encodes CASSKTGQWDGNYGYTF.

There are a few counts of this clonotype. The V and J genes are TRBV3-1 and TRBJ2-6; D possibly corresponds to TRBD1 (6 bases). The V gene lost 1 base and the J gene lost 1 base, with 14 bases spanning the gap. Germline CDR1 is LGHDT and CDR2 is YNNKEL (reference sequence). This CDR3 is 18 amino acids long. The chain's CDR3 is CASSQVGTPNSGANVLTF. The CDR3 coding sequence is TGTGCCAGCAGCCAAGTCGGGACACCAAATTCTGGGGCCAACGTCCTGACTTTC.

This clonotype was seen ten or more times. This sequence joins TRBV20-1 and TRBJ1-1; TRBD1 is a possible D gene (6 bases). This CDR3 has 12 amino acids. Germline CDR1 is DFQATT and CDR2 is SNEGSKA (reference sequence). CDR3 loop: CRGGPRNTEAFF. CDR3 sequence (DNA): TGCAGAGGGGGACCAAGGAACACTGAAGCTTTCTTT.

The rearrangement links TRBV7-2 to TRBJ2-7; D unclear. The length of the CDR3 is 18 residues. Germline loops: CDR1 SGHTA, CDR2 FQGNSA. Trimming took off 2 bases at V and 5 bases at J, with 25 bases between the two ends. The CDR3 DNA sequence: TGTGCCAGCAGCTTACGCTTGTTGCTCTCGGGCTTGGGGAACGAGCAGTACTTC. It codes for CASSLRLLLSGLGNEQYF.

This clonotype was found a few times. The rearrangement links TRBV13 to TRBJ2-7, with 9 bases aligning to TRBD2. This CDR3 spans 16 amino acids. V lost 5 bases, J lost 0 bases, and 8 bases stayed unmatched. Germline V gene sequence: CDR1 PRHDT, CDR2 FYEKMQ (reference sequence). The CDR3 DNA is TGTGCCAGCAGCCCCACCCGGACTAGCGTCTCCTACGAGCAGTACTTC. Protein: CASSPTRTSVSYEQYF. Drawing the rest from reference TRBV13 and TRBJ2-7, the complete variable domain is AAGVIQSPRHLIKEKRETATLKCYPIPRHDTVYWYQQGPGQDPQFLISFYEKMQSDKGSIPDRFSAQQFSDYHSELNMSSLELGDSALYFCASSPTRTSVSYEQYFGPGTRLTVT.

The J gene is TRBJ2-6, the V gene TRBV13; possible D gene TRBD2, 5 bases. CDR3 size: 13 residues. CDR1 is PRHDT, CDR2 FYEKMQ, per germline (reference sequence). Trimming left V 4 bases short and J 4 bases short, with 5 bases between. The CDR3 is CASSSGGANVLTF. CDR3 DNA sequence: TGTGCCAGCAGCTCGGGAGGGGCCAACGTCCTGACTTTC. Drawing the rest from reference TRBV13 and TRBJ2-6, the complete variable domain is AAGVIQSPRHLIKEKRETATLKCYPIPRHDTVYWYQQGPGQDPQFLISFYEKMQSDKGSIPDRFSAQQFSDYHSELNMSSLELGDSALYFCASSSGGANVLTFGAGSRLTVL.

This clonotype appeared many times. V and J are TRBV20-1 and TRBJ1-4; a possible D gene is TRBD1 (5 bases). V lost 6 bases, J lost 6 bases, and 14 bases lay in between. In germline, CDR1 is DFQATT, CDR2 SNEGSKA (reference sequence). CDR3 length: 13 amino acids. The CDR3 is CSAGTGSHEKLFF. The DNA for the CDR3 is TGCAGTGCCGGGACGGGGAGCCATGAAAAACTGTTTTTT.

The table lists this clonotype with many counts. The CDR3 loop reads CASSNQGRGEQYF. The CDR3 DNA reads as TGTGCCAGCAGTAACCAGGGTCGGGGCGAGCAGTACTTC. The chain combines TRBV12-3 or TRBV12-4 with TRBJ2-7; D possibly uses TRBD1 or TRBD2 (5 bases each). The CDR3 contains 13 residues. V lost 5 bases, J lost 6 bases, and 14 bases lay in between.

This clonotype was observed at least ten times. V and J are TRBV28 and TRBJ1-2, with 9 bases aligning to TRBD1. CDR1 is MDHEN, CDR2 SYDVKM, per germline. CDR3 length: 13 residues. J gave up 2 bases and V 10 bases, and 5 bases lay outside the gene matches. The CDR3 loop reads CAITDRGNYGYTF. CDR3 coding DNA: TGTGCCATCACAGACAGGGGGAACTATGGCTACACCTTC.

This clonotype was observed a few times. The chain employs TRBV4-1 and TRBJ2-7; no firm D call. V lost 1 base and J 0 bases, leaving 7 bases between the germline ends. CDR3 length: 14 residues. CDR1 and CDR2 from the germline V gene are MGHRA and YSYEKL. The CDR3 reads CASSQVHSSYEQYF. The CDR3 DNA reads as TGCGCCAGCAGCCAAGTCCACAGCTCCTACGAGCAGTACTTC.

About this clonotype itself: A read error may be the cause here, since a much bigger clone is one base away. V usage is TRBV11-3 and J usage is TRBJ2-3; possible D gene TRBD2, 6 bases. V was shortened by 5 bases and J by 0 bases, with 18 bases between the two germline ends. The CDR3 extends over 17 amino acids. Germline V CDR1 and CDR2: SGHNT, YENEEA. CDR3 nucleotide sequence: TGTGCCAGCAGCCTGGGCCTGACGAGCGGGAGCACAGATACGCAGTATTTT. Encoded protein: CASSLGLTSGSTDTQYF.

This clonotype was observed a few times. The J gene is TRBJ2-7, the V gene TRBV3-1; tentatively, D is TRBD1 (6 bases). The CDR3 has 13 amino acids. CDR1 is LGHDT, CDR2 YNNKEL, per germline (reference sequence). The V and J ends lost 4 bases and 7 bases respectively, with 14 bases between them. The CDR3 DNA reads as TGTGCCAGCAGCCCAAAACAGGGTTGGGAGCAGTACTTC. Translated: CASSPKQGWEQYF.

At least ten counts were recorded for this clonotype. The chain employs TRBV28 and TRBJ1-5; D not certain. CDR1 and CDR2 from the germline V gene are MDHEN and SYDVKM. This CDR3 spans 15 amino acids. V was shortened by 1 base and J by 3 bases, with 10 bases between the two germline ends. The CDR3 nucleotides are TGTGCCAGCAGTTTATATCCAGGTTCCAATCAGCCCCAGCATTTT. This gives the protein CASSLYPGSNQPQHF.

This clonotype was recorded many times. This chain links TRBV7-9 with TRBJ2-3, with 7 bases that match TRBD1. Losses at the gene ends were 4 bases for V and 4 bases for J; bases not matched to a gene: 8. Germline lookup yields CDR1 SEHNR and CDR2 FQNEAQ (reference sequence). CDR3 size: 15 residues. The CDR3 reads CASSYQIDRADTQYF. CDR3 in DNA: TGTGCCAGCAGCTACCAAATCGACAGGGCAGATACGCAGTATTTT. Filled out from reference TRBV7-9 and TRBJ2-3, the complete variable domain reads DTGVSQNPRHKITKRGQNVTFRCDPISEHNRLYWYRQTLGQGPEFLTYFQNEAQLEKSRLLSDRFSAERPKGSFSTLEIQRTEQGDSAMYLCASSYQIDRADTQYFGPGTRLTVL.

This clonotype was detected many times. The gene calls are TRBV11-2 and TRBJ2-2, with 7 bases that match TRBD2. V lost 4 bases and J lost 5; bases outside the gene matches: 16. Germline lookup yields CDR1 SGHAT and CDR2 FQNNGV. This CDR3 contains 18 residues. CDR3 protein: CASSSYYVAGEGTGELFF. CDR3 sequence (DNA): TGTGCCAGCAGCTCTTACTACGTTGCGGGAGAGGGAACCGGGGAGCTGTTTTTT.

This clonotype was detected ten times or more. V is TRBV27 and J is TRBJ2-1; D is ambiguous. Trimming took 2 bases from V and 1 from J, leaving 12 bases between them. This CDR3 is built from 16 residues. CDR1 is MNHEY, CDR2 SMNVEV, per germline (reference sequence). The DNA of the CDR3 is TGTGCCAGCAGTTTACTTGCGGATCGTTCCTACAATGAGCAGTTCTTC. Its translation is CASSLLADRSYNEQFF.

Points on this clonotype: Relative to the germline gene, one junction end is altered; a read error may explain this. The chain joins TRBV30 to TRBJ1-6; D gene uncertain. Germline lookup yields CDR1 GTSNPN and CDR2 SVGIG (reference sequence). The CDR3 covers 12 residues. The CDR3: CAWSRVNSPLRF. The CDR3 DNA reads as TGTGCCTGGAGTAGGGTTAATTCACCCCTCCGCTTT.